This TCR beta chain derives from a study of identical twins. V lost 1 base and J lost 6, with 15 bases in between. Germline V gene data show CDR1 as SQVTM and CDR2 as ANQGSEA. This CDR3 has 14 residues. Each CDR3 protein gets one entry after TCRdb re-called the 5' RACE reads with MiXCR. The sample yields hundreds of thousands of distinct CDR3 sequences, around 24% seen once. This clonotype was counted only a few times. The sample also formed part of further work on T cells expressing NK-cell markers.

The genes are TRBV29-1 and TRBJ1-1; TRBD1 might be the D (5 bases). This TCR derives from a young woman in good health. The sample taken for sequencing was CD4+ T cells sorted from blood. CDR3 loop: CSVEGRRAEAEAFF. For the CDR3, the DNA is TGCAGCGTTGAAGGTCGCAGGGCGGAGGCTGAAGCTTTCTTT.